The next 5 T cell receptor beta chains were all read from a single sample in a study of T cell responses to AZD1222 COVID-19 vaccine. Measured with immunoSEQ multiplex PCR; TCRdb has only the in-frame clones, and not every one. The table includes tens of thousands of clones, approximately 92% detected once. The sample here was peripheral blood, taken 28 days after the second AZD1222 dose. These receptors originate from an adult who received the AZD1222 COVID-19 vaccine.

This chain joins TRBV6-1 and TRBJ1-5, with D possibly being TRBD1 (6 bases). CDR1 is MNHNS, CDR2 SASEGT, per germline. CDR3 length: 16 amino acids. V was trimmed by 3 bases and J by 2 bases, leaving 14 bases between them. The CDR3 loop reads CASSEYERQGNQPQHF. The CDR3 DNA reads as TGTGCCAGCAGTGAGTATGAGAGACAGGGCAATCAGCCCCAGCATTTT.

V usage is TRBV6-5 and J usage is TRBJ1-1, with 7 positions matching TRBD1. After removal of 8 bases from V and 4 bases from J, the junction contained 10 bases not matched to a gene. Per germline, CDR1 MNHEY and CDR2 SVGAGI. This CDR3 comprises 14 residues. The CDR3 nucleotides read TGTGCCAGCGGTCGGACAGGCGGAATCACTGAAGCTTTCTTT. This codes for CASGRTGGITEAFF.

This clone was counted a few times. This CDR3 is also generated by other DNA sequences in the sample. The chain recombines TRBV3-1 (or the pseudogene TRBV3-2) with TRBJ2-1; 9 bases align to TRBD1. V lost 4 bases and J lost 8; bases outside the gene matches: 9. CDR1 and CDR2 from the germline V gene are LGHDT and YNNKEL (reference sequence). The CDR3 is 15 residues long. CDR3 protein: CASSPGTGWLDEQFF. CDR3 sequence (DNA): TGTGCCAGCAGCCCCGGGACAGGGTGGCTAGATGAGCAGTTCTTC.

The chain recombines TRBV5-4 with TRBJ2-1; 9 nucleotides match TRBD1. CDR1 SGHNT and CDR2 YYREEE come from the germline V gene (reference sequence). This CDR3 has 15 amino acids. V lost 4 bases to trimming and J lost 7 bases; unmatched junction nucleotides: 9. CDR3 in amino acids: CASSLRDRATNEQFF. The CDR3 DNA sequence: TGTGCCAGCAGCCTCCGGGACAGGGCGACAAATGAGCAGTTCTTC. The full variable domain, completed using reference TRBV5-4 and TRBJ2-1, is ETGVTQSPTHLIKTRGQQVTLRCSSQSGHNTVSWYQQALGQGPQFIFQYYREEENGRGNFPPRFSGLQFPNYSSELNVNALELDDSALYLCASSLRDRATNEQFFGPGTRLTVL.

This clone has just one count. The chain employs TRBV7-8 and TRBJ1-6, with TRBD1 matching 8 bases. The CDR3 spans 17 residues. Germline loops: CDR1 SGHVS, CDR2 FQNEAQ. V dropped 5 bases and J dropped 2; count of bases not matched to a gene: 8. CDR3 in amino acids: CASSLGQGGTYNSPLHF. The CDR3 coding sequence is TGTGCCAGCAGCCTCGGACAGGGTGGAACCTATAATTCACCCCTCCACTTT.